Given below is one T cell receptor beta chain in context. The antigen remains unidentified. The data were obtained in a study of siplizumab effects on memory and regulatory T cells. Study-wide results and caveats: Mappable alloreactive CD4+ clones came from Treg cells 68.8% of the time on average with siplizumab, against 25% to 30% in controls.

V was pared by 3 bases and J by 4 bases, with 10 bases between. Looked up from germline, CDR1 is ENHRY and CDR2 is SYGVKD. The CDR3 has 13 amino acids. Profiling relied on immunoSEQ multiplex PCR, and the TCRdb table lists in-frame clones only, not all of them. The sample has roughly 120,000 clones, 94% seen once. Sequencing was carried out using non-Treg CD4+ T cells sorted from blood. This sequence joins TRBV10-3 and TRBJ2-7, with a possible D match to TRBD1 (5 bases). The sequence derives from a human donor in good health. Here the CDR3 reads CAISDDSHYEQYF. CDR3 nucleotide sequence: TGTGCCATCAGTGACGACAGCCATTACGAGCAGTACTTC.